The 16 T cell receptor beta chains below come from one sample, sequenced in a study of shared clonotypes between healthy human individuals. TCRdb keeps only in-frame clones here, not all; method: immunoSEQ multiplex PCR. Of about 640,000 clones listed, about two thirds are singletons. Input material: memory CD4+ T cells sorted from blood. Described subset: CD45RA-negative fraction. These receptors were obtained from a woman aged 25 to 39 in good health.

The chain's CDR3 is CASSPSTSGPQETQYF. CDR3 nucleotides: TGTGCCAGCAGCCCATCGACTAGCGGCCCACAAGAGACCCAGTACTTC. The rearrangement joins TRBV7-2 to TRBJ2-5; 9 bases match TRBD2. This CDR3 has 16 amino acids. V was clipped by 5 bases and J by 2 bases; unmatched bases: 9. Germline assignment: CDR1 SGHTA and CDR2 FQGNSA. The full variable domain, its missing parts supplied by reference TRBV7-2 and TRBJ2-5, is GAGVSQSPSNKVTEKGKDVELRCDPISGHTALYWYRQSLGQGLEFLIYFQGNSAPDKSGLPSDRFSAERTGGSVSTLTIQRTQQEDSAVYLCASSPSTSGPQETQYFGPGTRLLVL.

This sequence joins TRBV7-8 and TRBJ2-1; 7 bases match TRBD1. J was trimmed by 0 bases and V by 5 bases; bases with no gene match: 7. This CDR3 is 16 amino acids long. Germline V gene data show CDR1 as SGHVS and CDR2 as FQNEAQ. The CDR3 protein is CASSPAQGSSYNEQFF. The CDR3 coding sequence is TGTGCCAGCAGCCCGGCACAGGGGAGCTCCTACAATGAGCAGTTCTTC.

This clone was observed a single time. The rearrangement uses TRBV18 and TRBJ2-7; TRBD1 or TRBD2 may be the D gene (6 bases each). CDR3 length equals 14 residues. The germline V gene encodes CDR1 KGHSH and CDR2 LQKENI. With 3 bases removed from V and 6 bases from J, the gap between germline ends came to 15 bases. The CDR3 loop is CASSPRGRVTEQYF. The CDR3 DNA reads TGTGCCAGCTCACCCCGGGGGCGTGTAACCGAGCAGTACTTC.

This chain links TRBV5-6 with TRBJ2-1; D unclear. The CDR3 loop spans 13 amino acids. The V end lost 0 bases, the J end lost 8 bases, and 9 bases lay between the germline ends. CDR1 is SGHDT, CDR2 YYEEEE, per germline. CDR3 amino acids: CASSLGLRHEQFF. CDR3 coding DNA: TGTGCCAGCAGCTTGGGGTTAAGACATGAGCAGTTCTTC. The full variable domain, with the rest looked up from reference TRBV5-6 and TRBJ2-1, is DAGVTQSPTHLIKTRGQQVTLRCSPKSGHDTVSWYQQALGQGPQFIFQYYEEEERQRGNFPDRFSGHQFPNYSSELNVNALLLGDSALYLCASSLGLRHEQFFGPGTRLTVL.

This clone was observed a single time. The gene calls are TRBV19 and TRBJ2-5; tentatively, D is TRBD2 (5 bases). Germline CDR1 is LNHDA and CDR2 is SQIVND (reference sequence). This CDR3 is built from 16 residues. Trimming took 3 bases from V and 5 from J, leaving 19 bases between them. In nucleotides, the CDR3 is TGTGCCAGTAGTATCGGTAGGGAAAGGCCGGGGGAGACCCAGTACTTC. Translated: CASSIGRERPGETQYF. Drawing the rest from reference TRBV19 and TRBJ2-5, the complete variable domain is DGGITQSPKYLFRKEGQNVTLSCEQNLNHDAMYWYRQDPGQGLRLIYYSQIVNDFQKGDIAEGYSVSREKKESFPLTVTSAQKNPTAFYLCASSIGRERPGETQYFGPGTRLLVL.

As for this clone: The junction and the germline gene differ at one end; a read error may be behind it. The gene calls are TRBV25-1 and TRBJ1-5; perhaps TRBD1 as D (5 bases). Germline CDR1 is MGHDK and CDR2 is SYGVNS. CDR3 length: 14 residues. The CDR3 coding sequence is TGTGCCAGTAGTGCTCAGGGATACAATCAGCCCCAGCATTTT. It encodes CASSAQGYNQPQHF.

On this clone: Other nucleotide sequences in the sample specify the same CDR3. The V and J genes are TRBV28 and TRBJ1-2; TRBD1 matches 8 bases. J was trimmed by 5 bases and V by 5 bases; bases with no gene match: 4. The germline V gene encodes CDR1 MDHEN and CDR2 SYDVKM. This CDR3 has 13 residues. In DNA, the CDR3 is TGTGCCAGCAGTCCCGGGACAGGTTATGGCTACACCTTC. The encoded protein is CASSPGTGYGYTF.

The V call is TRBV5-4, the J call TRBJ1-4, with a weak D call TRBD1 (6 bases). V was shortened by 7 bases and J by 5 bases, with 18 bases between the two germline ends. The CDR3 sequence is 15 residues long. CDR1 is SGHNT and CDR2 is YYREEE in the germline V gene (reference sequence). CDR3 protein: CASGLGGQGNEKLFF. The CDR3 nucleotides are TGTGCCAGCGGCCTGGGGGGCCAGGGGAATGAAAAACTGTTTTTT.

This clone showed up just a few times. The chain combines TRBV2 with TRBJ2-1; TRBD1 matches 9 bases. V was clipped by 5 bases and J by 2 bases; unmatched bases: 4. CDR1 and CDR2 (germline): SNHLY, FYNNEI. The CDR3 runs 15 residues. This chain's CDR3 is CASSKDRGAYNEQFF. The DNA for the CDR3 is TGTGCCAGCAGTAAAGACAGGGGGGCCTACAATGAGCAGTTCTTC.

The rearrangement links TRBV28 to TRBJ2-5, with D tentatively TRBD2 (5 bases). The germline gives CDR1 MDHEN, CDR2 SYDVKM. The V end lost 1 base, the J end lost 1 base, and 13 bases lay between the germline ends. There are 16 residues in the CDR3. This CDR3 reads CASSLFQGGSQETQYF. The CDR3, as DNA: TGTGCCAGCAGTTTATTTCAAGGAGGCAGCCAAGAGACCCAGTACTTC.

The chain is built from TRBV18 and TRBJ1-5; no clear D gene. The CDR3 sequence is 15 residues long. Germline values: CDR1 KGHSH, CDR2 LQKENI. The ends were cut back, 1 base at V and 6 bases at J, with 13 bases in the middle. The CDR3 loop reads CASSPQGYSVQPQHF. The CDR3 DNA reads TGTGCCAGCTCACCACAGGGATATTCGGTTCAGCCCCAGCATTTT.

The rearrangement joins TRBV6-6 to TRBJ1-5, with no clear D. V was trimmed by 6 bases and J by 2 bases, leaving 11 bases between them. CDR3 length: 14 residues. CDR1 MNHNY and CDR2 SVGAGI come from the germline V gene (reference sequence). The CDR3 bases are TGTGCCAGCAGCCCCCAGGAGCGCAATCAGCCCCAGCATTTT. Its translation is CASSPQERNQPQHF.

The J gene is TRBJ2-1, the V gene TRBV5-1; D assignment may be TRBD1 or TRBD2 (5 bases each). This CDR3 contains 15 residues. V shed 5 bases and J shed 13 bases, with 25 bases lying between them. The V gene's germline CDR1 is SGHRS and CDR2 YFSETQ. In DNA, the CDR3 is TGCGCCAGCAGGGGCAGGGCGTTGTCGGGGACCGGACAGTTCTTC. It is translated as CASRGRALSGTGQFF.

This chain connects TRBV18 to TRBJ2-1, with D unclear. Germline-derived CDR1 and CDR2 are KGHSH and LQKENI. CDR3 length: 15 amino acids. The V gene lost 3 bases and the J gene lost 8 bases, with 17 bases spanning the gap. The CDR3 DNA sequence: TGTGCCAGCTCACCCCGGGCCGCGCAGGTCGATGAGCAGTTCTTC. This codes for CASSPRAAQVDEQFF.

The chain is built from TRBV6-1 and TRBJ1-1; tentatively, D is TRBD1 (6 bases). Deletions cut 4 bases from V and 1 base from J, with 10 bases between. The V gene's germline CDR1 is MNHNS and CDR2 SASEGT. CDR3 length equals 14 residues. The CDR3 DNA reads TGTGCCAGCAGTGGGACAGAGACGAACACTGAAGCTTTCTTT. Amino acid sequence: CASSGTETNTEAFF.

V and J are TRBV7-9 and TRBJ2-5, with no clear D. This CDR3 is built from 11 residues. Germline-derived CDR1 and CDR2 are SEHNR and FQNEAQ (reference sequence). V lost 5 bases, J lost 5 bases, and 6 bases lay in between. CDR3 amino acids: CASSQGETQYF. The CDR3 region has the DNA TGTGCCAGCAGCCAAGGGGAGACCCAGTACTTC.